This TCR beta chain was sequenced during a study of beta chain features in type 1 diabetes. Cells sorted by CD45RO/CCR7/CD25/CD127/CD95/CD27 comprised CD4+ naive, central memory, regulatory and stem cell-like memory cells. V shed 8 bases and J 3 bases; nucleotides not matched to a gene: 5. The length of the CDR3 is 13 residues. Germline V lookup: CDR1 SEHNR, CDR2 FQNEAQ (reference sequence). Expressed TCRB transcripts were sequenced after all isolated RNA was converted to cDNA. TCRdb keeps only in-frame clones here, not all; method: immunoSEQ multiplex PCR. The data show around 310,000 clones, with 13% seen just once and roughly 0.015% held by the top ten. Study-wide results and caveats: Type 1 diabetes patients showed a moderate but significant shortening of TCRB CDR3s in all four CD4+ subsets.

About this clone itself: Its antigen is not identified.

This sequence joins TRBV7-9 and TRBJ2-5; 8 nucleotides match TRBD2. Sample: naive CD4+ T cells from blood. This clonotype was obtained from a woman under 30 with type 1 diabetes. The CDR3 loop is CASAPLAEETQYF. As DNA, the CDR3 is TGTGCCAGCGCGCCACTAGCGGAAGAGACCCAGTACTTC.